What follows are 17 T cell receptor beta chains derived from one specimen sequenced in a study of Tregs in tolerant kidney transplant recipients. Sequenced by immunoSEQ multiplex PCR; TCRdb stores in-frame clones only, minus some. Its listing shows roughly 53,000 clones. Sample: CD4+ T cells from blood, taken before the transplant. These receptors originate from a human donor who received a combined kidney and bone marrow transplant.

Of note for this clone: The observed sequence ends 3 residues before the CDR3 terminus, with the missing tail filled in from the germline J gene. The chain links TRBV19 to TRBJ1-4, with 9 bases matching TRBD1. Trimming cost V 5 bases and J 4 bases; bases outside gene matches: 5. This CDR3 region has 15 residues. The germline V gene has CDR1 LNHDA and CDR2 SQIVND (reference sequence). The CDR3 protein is CASSLGTGLNEKLFF. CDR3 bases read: TGTGCCAGTAGTCTCGGGACAGGGCTTAATGAAAAA.

The covered CDR3 bases are TGTGCCAGTAGTGAAGGCAGGGACGAG. It yields the protein CASSEGRDE. The whole CDR3 sequence is CASSEGRDEQYF. The chain has TRBV19 and TRBJ2-7, with D possibly being TRBD1 (5 bases). From the germline J gene comes the end of the CDR3, since the read stops 3 residues before it. V was trimmed by 5 bases and J by 5 bases, leaving 10 bases between them. In germline, CDR1 is LNHDA, CDR2 SQIVND (reference sequence). CDR3 length: 12 amino acids.

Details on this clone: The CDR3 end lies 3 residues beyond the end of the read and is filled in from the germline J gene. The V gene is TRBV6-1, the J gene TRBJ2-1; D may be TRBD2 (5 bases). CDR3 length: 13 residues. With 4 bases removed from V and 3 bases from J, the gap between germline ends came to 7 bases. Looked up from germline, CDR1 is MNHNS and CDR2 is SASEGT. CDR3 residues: CASSGTYYNEQFF. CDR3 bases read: TGTGCCAGCAGTGGGACTTACTACAATGAG.

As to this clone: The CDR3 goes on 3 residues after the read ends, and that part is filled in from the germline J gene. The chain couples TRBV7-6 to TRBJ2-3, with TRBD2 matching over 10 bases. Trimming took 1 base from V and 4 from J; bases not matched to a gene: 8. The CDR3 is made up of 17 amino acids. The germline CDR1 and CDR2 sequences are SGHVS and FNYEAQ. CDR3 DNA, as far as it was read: TGTGCCAGCAGCTTAGACGGAGCGGGAGGGCCGGCAGATACG. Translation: CASSLDGAGGPADT. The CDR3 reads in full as CASSLDGAGGPADTQYF.

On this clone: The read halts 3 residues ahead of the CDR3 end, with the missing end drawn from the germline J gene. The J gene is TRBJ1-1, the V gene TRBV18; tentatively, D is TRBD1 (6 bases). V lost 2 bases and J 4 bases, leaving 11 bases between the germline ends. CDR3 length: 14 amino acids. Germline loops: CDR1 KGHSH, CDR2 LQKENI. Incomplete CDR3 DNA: TGTGCCAGCTCACCAGGTGGGGGCGGCACTGAA. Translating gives CASSPGGGGTE. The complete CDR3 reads CASSPGGGGTEAFF.

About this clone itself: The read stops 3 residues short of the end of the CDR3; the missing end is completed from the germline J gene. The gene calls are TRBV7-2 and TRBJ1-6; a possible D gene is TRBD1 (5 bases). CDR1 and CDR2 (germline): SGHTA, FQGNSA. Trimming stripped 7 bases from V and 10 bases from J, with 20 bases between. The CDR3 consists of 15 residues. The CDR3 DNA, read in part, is TGTGCCAGCACCAATGGACCCCAGGGTTGGTCACCC. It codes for CASTNGPQGWSP. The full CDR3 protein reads CASTNGPQGWSPLHF. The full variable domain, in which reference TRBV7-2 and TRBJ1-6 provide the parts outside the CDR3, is GAGVSQSPSNKVTEKGKDVELRCDPISGHTALYWYRQSLGQGLEFLIYFQGNSAPDKSGLPSDRFSAERTGGSVSTLTIQRTQQEDSAVYLCASTNGPQGWSPLHFGNGTRLTVT.

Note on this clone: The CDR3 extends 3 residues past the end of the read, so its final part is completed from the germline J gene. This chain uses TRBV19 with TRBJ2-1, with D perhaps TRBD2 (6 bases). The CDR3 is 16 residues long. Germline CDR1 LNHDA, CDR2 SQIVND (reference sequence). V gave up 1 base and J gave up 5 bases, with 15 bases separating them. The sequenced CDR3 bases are TGTGCCAGTAGTATAGTCCGGGACTGGACTAACAATGAG. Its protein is CASSIVRDWTNNE. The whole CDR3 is CASSIVRDWTNNEQFF.

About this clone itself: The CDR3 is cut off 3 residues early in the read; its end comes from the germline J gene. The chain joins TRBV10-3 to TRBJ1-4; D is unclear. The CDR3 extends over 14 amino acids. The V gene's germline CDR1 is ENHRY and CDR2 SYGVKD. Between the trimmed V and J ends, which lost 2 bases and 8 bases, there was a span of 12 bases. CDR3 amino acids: CAISESAAGEKLFF. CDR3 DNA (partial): TGTGCCATCAGTGAGAGTGCGGCCGGCGAAAAA.

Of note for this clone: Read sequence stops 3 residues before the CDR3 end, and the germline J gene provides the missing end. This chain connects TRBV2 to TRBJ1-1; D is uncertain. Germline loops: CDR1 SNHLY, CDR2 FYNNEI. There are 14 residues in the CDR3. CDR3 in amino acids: CASTPGVPLSRAFF. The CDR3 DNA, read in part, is TGTGCCAGCACGCCGGGTGTGCCACTATCTCGG.

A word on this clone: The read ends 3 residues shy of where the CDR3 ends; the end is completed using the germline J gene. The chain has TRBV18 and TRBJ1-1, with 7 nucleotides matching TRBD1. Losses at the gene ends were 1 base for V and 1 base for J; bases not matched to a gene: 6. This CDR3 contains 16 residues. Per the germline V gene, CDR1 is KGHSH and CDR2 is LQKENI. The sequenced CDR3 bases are TGTGCCAGCTCACCACGAACGGGACAGACGAACACTGAA. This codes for CASSPRTGQTNTE. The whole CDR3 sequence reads CASSPRTGQTNTEAFF.

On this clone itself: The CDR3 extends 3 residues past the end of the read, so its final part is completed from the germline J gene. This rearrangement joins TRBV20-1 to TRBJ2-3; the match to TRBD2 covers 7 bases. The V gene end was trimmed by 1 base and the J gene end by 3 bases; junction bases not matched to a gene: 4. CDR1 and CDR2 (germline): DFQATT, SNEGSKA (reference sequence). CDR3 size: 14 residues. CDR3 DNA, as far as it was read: TGCAGTGCTAGAGGGGCGGGAGTTACAGATACG. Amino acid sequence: CSARGAGVTDT. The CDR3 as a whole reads CSARGAGVTDTQYF.

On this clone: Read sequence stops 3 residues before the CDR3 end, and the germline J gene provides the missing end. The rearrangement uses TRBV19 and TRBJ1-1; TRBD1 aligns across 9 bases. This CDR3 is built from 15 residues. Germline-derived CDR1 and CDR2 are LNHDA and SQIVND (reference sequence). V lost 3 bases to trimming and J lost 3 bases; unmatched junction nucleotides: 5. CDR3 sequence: CASSIRWTGDTEAFF. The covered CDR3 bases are TGTGCCAGTAGTATCCGGTGGACAGGGGACACTGAA. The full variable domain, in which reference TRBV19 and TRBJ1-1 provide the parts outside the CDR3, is DGGITQSPKYLFRKEGQNVTLSCEQNLNHDAMYWYRQDPGQGLRLIYYSQIVNDFQKGDIAEGYSVSREKKESFPLTVTSAQKNPTAFYLCASSIRWTGDTEAFFGQGTRLTVV.

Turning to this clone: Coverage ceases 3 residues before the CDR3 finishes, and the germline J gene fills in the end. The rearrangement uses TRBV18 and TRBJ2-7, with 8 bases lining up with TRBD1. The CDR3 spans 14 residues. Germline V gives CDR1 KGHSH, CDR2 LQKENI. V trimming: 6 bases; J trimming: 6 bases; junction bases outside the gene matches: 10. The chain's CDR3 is CASSADRVRGEQYF. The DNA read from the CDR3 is TGTGCCAGCTCCGCGGACAGGGTAAGGGGCGAG.

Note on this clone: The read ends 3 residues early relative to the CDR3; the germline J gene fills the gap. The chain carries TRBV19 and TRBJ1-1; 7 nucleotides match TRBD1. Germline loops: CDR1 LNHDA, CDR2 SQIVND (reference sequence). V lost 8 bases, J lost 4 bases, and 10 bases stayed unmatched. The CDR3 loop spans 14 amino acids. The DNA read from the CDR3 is TGTGCCAGTGGACCACAGGGGCGGCGCACTGAA. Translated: CASGPQGRRTE. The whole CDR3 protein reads CASGPQGRRTEAFF.

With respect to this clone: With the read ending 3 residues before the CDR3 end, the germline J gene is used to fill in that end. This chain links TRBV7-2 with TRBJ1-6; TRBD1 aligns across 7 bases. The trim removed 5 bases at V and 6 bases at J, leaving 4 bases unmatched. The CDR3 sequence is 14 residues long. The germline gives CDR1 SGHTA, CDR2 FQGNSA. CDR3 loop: CASSPQGVNSPLHF. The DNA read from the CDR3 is TGTGCCAGCAGCCCCCAGGGGGTTAATTCACCC.

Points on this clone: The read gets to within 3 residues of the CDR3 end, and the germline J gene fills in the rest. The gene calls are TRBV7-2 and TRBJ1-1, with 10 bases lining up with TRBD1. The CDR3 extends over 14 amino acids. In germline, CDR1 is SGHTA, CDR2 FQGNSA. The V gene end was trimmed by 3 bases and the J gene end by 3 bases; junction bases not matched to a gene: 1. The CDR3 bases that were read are TGTGCCAGCAGCTTGGACAGGGGGTACACTGAA. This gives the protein CASSLDRGYTE. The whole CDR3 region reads CASSLDRGYTEAFF.

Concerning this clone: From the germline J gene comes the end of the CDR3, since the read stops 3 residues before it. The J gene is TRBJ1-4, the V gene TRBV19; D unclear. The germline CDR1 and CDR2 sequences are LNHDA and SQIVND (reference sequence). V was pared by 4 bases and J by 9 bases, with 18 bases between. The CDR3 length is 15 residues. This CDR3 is CASSKGRPTAQKLFF. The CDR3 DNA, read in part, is TGTGCCAGTAGTAAAGGCAGGCCGACGGCACAAAAA. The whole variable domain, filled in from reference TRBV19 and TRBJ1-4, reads DGGITQSPKYLFRKEGQNVTLSCEQNLNHDAMYWYRQDPGQGLRLIYYSQIVNDFQKGDIAEGYSVSREKKESFPLTVTSAQKNPTAFYLCASSKGRPTAQKLFFGSGTQLSVL.